These T cell receptor beta chains were read from a single sample in a study of CD8 T cells in ankylosing spondylitis. MiXCR was run by TCRdb on the 5' RACE reads, yielding one entry per CDR3 protein. The data hold about 390,000 distinct CDR3 sequences, with 20% to 25% observed a single time. Sequencing was performed on blood, either unsorted or a sorted T cell fraction (not recorded which). Source of these receptors: a male donor with ankylosing spondylitis. The CDR3 runs from the conserved cysteine through the conserved F or W. The D gene is left open where the match is weak. Only some rows state a clone size, as once, few, many or a class for expanded clones.

TRBD1 TRBJ2-3 NA TRBV12-3/TRBV12-4 TGTGCCAGCAACAAGGGGGCCGCAGATACGCAGTATTTT CASNKGAADTQYF
TRBD2 TRBJ2-7 NA TRBV3-1 TGTGCCAGCAGCCACCCATTACGTGGACTAGCGGGTCCCTACGAGCAGTACTTC CASSHPLRGLAGPYEQYF
TRBD2 TRBJ2-4 few TRBV7-8 TGTGCCAGCAGCGCTCGTCGGGGGGGAAACATTCAGTACTTC CASSARRGGNIQYF
TRBD1 TRBJ2-5 NA TRBV5-1 TGCGCCAGCAGCTTCGGCGGACAGGGGGAGACCCAGTACTTC CASSFGGQGETQYF
NA TRBJ2-3 NA TRBV11-3 TGTGCCAGCAGCTTCAGCGTAGATACGCAGTATTTT CASSFSVDTQYF
TRBD2 TRBJ2-1 many TRBV12-3/TRBV12-4 TGTGCCAGCAGTTATGGGGGGGGGTCCAACAATGAGCAGTTCTTC CASSYGGGSNNEQFF
TRBD2 TRBJ2-2 few TRBV5-1 TGCGCCAGCAGCTTGGGACTAGCCCCCGGGGAGCTGTTTTTT CASSLGLAPGELFF
NA TRBJ2-5 NA TRBV21-1 TGTGCCAGCCCAAGGCCCAGAGTTCAAGAGACCCAGTACTTC CASPRPRVQETQYF
NA TRBJ2-7 many TRBV11-2 TGTGCCAGCAGCTTATGGCAGGGAAGTTACGAGCAGTACTTC CASSLWQGSYEQYF
TRBD2 TRBJ2-1 many TRBV6-5 TGTGCCAGCAGTTACGTTAGCGGGAGATATTCCTACAATGAGCAGTTCTTC CASSYVSGRYSYNEQFF
TRBD1 TRBJ1-4 NA TRBV6-1 TGTGCCAGCAGAAGACAGGGTAATCCGTCAAAACTGTTTTTT CASRRQGNPSKLFF
NA TRBJ1-1 NA TRBV20-1 TGCAGTGCCAGTCATATGACTGAAGCTTTCTTT CSASHMTEAFF
NA TRBJ2-7 NA TRBV20-1 TGCAGTGCTCAGATTAGGGGGACCTACGAGCAGTACTTC CSAQIRGTYEQYF
NA TRBJ1-5 few TRBV12-3/TRBV12-4 TGTGCCAGCAGTCCTATCCCTCAGCCCCAGCATTTT CASSPIPQPQHF
TRBD2 TRBJ2-7 many TRBV4-2 TGTGCCAGCAGCCAAGACCGAGGTGGGGGGACTATTTCCTACGAGCAGTACTTC CASSQDRGGGTISYEQYF
NA TRBJ2-7 NA TRBV29-1 TGCAGCGTTGCGAAGGGGAACCCCTACGAGCAGTACTTC CSVAKGNPYEQYF
TRBD2 TRBJ2-7 NA TRBV3-1 TGTGCCAGCAGCCTCGGGGGGGCACGCCCAGGAGAGCAGTACTTC CASSLGGARPGEQYF
NA TRBJ1-4 NA TRBV3-1 TGTGCCAGCAGCCAACCGAGGGATGAAAAACTGTTTTTT CASSQPRDEKLFF
NA TRBJ1-1 NA TRBV6-1 TGTGCCATTTCCCAGGGTTTGAACACTGAAGCTTTCTTT CAISQGLNTEAFF
NA TRBJ2-7 NA TRBV3-1 TGTGCCAGCAGCCAAGGGGTCAGCGGGTCGCACGAGCAGTACTTC CASSQGVSGSHEQYF
NA TRBJ2-3 NA TRBV20-1 TGCAGTGCCCCCCAGGGGCTCTATGCCACAGATACGCAGTATTTT CSAPQGLYATDTQYF
NA TRBJ1-4 NA TRBV2 TGTGCCAGCATAGGAGGGCGCTGGACAGTGGGAAAACTGTTTTTT CASIGGRWTVGKLFF